The 26 T cell receptor beta chains below all came from one sample that was sequenced in a study of OX40 agonist ivuxolimab in advanced cancers. Some clones are missing from TCRdb's copy, which holds only in-frame ones; the method was immunoSEQ multiplex PCR. Among 100,000 or so clones listed, about 96% were seen once. Sequences were derived from CD4+ or CD8+ T cells sorted from blood, sampled in a trial of the OX40 agonist ivuxolimab. These receptors came from an adult with an advanced solid tumor such as melanoma, head and neck, liver or kidney cancer.

This rearrangement joins TRBV27 to TRBJ2-7, with TRBD2 as a possible D gene (6 bases). Trimming took 6 bases from V and 5 from J, leaving 14 bases between them. The CDR3 covers 13 residues. The V gene's germline CDR1 is MNHEY and CDR2 SMNVEV (reference sequence). Here the CDR3 reads CASRFLLANEQYF. The CDR3 nucleotides are TGTGCCAGCAGATTCCTACTAGCTAACGAGCAGTACTTC.

J is TRBJ1-5 and V is TRBV19; D remains unclear. V was trimmed by 5 bases and J by 5 bases, leaving 10 bases between them. Germline V CDR1 and CDR2: LNHDA, SQIVND (reference sequence). The CDR3 consists of 13 residues. Written as DNA, the CDR3 is TGTGCCAGTAGTCTTTCTAACTATCAGCCCCAGCATTTT. Encoded protein: CASSLSNYQPQHF.

The chain couples TRBV10-3 to TRBJ2-2; possibly TRBD2 for D (5 bases). Trimming took 8 bases from V and 3 from J, leaving 19 bases between them. The CDR3 has 16 amino acids. The germline V gene encodes CDR1 ENHRY and CDR2 SYGVKD. The CDR3 sequence is CAIRPSSSRDTGELFF. CDR3 nucleotide sequence: TGTGCCATCCGCCCTTCGAGTTCGAGGGACACCGGGGAGCTGTTTTTT.

The V gene is TRBV28, the J gene TRBJ2-1; maybe TRBD2 (6 bases). Looked up from germline, CDR1 is MDHEN and CDR2 is SYDVKM. The CDR3 covers 15 residues. Trimming pared 6 bases from V and 1 base from J, leaving 13 bases between. The CDR3 spells CASSLTSNSYNEQFF. CDR3 nucleotides: TGTGCCAGCAGCCTCACTAGCAATTCCTACAATGAGCAGTTCTTC.

The rearrangement joins TRBV9 to TRBJ2-3; D is ambiguous. The CDR3 length is 13 residues. V was trimmed by 3 bases and J by 3 bases, leaving 8 bases between them. Germline CDR1 is SGDLS and CDR2 is YYNGEE. The CDR3 nucleotides read TGTGCCAGCAGCGCTCTACTTACAGATACGCAGTATTTT. It translates to CASSALLTDTQYF. The full variable domain, its missing parts supplied by reference TRBV9 and TRBJ2-3, is DSGVTQTPKHLITATGQRVTLRCSPRSGDLSVYWYQQSLDQGLQFLIQYYNGEERAKGNILERFSAQQFPDLHSELNLSSLELGDSALYFCASSALLTDTQYFGPGTRLTVL.

The genes are TRBV9 and TRBJ2-1, with 11 bases identical to TRBD2. The CDR3 length is 14 residues. Per germline, CDR1 SGDLS and CDR2 YYNGEE. J lost 10 bases, V lost 2 bases, and 5 bases had no gene match. The chain's CDR3 is CASSVLAGGFEQFF. CDR3 nucleotide sequence: TGTGCCAGCAGCGTCCTAGCGGGAGGTTTCGAGCAGTTCTTC.

The genes are TRBV11-2 and TRBJ1-5; D is unresolved. CDR3 length equals 14 residues. Looked up from germline, CDR1 is SGHAT and CDR2 is FQNNGV. Between the trimmed V and J ends, which lost 5 bases and 2 bases, there was a span of 10 bases. The CDR3 nucleotides read TGTGCCAGCAGCCCCGTTGGGGGCAATCAGCCCCAGCATTTT. It codes for CASSPVGGNQPQHF.

This chain connects TRBV7-9 to TRBJ1-1; 10 bases align to TRBD1. With 5 bases clipped from V and 0 bases from J, the junction kept 3 bases outside the gene matches. CDR3 length: 15 residues. Germline V gene sequence: CDR1 SEHNR, CDR2 FQNEAQ (reference sequence). This chain's CDR3 is CASSQDRGLNTEAFF. In nucleotides, the CDR3 is TGTGCCAGCAGCCAAGACAGGGGGCTGAACACTGAAGCTTTCTTT.

This clone has only one observation. The chain combines TRBV27 with TRBJ1-5; D is unclear. V lost 3 bases to trimming and J lost 1 base, with 4 bases between them. CDR1 MNHEY and CDR2 SMNVEV come from the germline V gene (reference sequence). CDR3 length: 13 residues. The CDR3 sequence: CASSFSSNQPQHF. The CDR3 coding sequence is TGTGCCAGCAGTTTTTCAAGCAATCAGCCCCAGCATTTT.

The chain couples TRBV15 to TRBJ2-3; TRBD1 aligns across 10 bases. The V segment lost 0 bases and the J segment 4 bases; nucleotides outside the gene matches: 7. Per the germline V gene, CDR1 is LNHNV and CDR2 is YYDKDF (reference sequence). CDR3 length: 17 residues. CDR3 protein: CATSRDTGTGESDTQYF. The CDR3, as DNA: TGTGCCACCAGCAGAGACACCGGGACAGGGGAGTCAGATACGCAGTATTTT.

With respect to this clone: This same CDR3 is encoded by further DNA sequences in the sample. The chain carries TRBV6-5 and TRBJ1-2; TRBD1 is a possible D gene (5 bases). Deletions cut 5 bases from V and 5 bases from J, with 15 bases between. The CDR3 covers 14 residues. Germline loops: CDR1 MNHEY, CDR2 SVGAGI. CDR3 protein: CASSTSGGGYGYTF. The CDR3 nucleotides read TGTGCCAGCAGTACCTCGGGGGGAGGGTATGGCTACACCTTC.

V gene TRBV6-1 combines with J gene TRBJ1-6; no firm D call. The CDR3 length is 12 residues. The V and J ends lost 4 bases and 9 bases respectively, with 7 bases between them. In germline, CDR1 is MNHNS, CDR2 SASEGT. In DNA form, the CDR3 reads TGTGCCAGCAGTGGAGCCATTTCACCCCTCCACTTT. It encodes CASSGAISPLHF.

This chain joins TRBV25-1 and TRBJ2-2, with D perhaps given as TRBD1 or TRBD2 (5 bases each). CDR3 length: 15 residues. V gave up 5 bases and J gave up 5 bases, with 15 bases separating them. Per the germline V gene, CDR1 is MGHDK and CDR2 is SYGVNS. CDR3 loop: CASSPGQGETGELFF. Here the CDR3 DNA reads TGTGCCAGCAGTCCCGGGCAGGGAGAGACCGGGGAGCTGTTTTTT. Supplemented by reference TRBV25-1 and TRBJ2-2, the full variable domain reads EADIYQTPRYLVIGTGKKITLECSQTMGHDKMYWYQQDPGMELHLIHYSYGVNSTEKGDLSSESTVSRIRTEHFPLTLESARPSHTSQYLCASSPGQGETGELFFGEGSRLTVL.

The chain is built from TRBV27 and TRBJ2-5, with D tentatively TRBD2 (6 bases). Per germline, CDR1 MNHEY and CDR2 SMNVEV (reference sequence). The CDR3 extends over 16 amino acids. The V gene lost 6 bases and the J gene lost 2 bases, with 19 bases spanning the gap. CDR3 in amino acids: CASSLRGGLLQETQYF. CDR3 nucleotide sequence: TGTGCCAGCAGCTTACGGGGAGGTCTACTACAAGAGACCCAGTACTTC.

The chain combines TRBV30 with TRBJ2-2, with TRBD1 matching 8 bases. The CDR3 length is 17 residues. J lost 3 bases, V lost 2 bases, and 11 bases had no gene match. The germline V gene has CDR1 GTSNPN and CDR2 SVGIG (reference sequence). CDR3 residues: CAWSQTLRTGYTGELFF. In DNA form, the CDR3 reads TGTGCCTGGAGTCAAACACTTAGGACAGGGTACACCGGGGAGCTGTTTTTT.

The rearrangement uses TRBV30 and TRBJ2-7, with 8 nucleotides matching TRBD1. V was pared by 0 bases and J by 0 bases, with 16 bases of the junction left unmatched. Germline V gives CDR1 GTSNPN, CDR2 SVGIG (reference sequence). The length of the CDR3 is 19 residues. DNA for the CDR3: TGTGCCTGGAGTGTACCTACATTCGGACAGGGTCTAAGCTCCTACGAGCAGTACTTC. This sequence encodes CAWSVPTFGQGLSSYEQYF. Together with reference TRBV30 and TRBJ2-7, the CDR3 gives the full variable domain: SQTIHQWPATLVQPVGSPLSLECTVEGTSNPNLYWYRQAAGRGLQLLFYSVGIGQISSEVPQNLSASRPQDRQFILSSKKLLLSDSGFYLCAWSVPTFGQGLSSYEQYFGPGTRLTVT.

This sequence joins TRBV5-6 and TRBJ1-1; unclear D gene. The germline V and J ends were trimmed by 1 base and 7 bases, with 17 bases remaining between them. The CDR3 length is 15 residues. Germline loops: CDR1 SGHDT, CDR2 YYEEEE. The CDR3 loop reads CASSLRSDAGDEAFF. CDR3 bases: TGTGCCAGCAGCTTGCGTTCGGATGCTGGGGATGAAGCTTTCTTT.

The gene calls are TRBV15 and TRBJ1-2, with TRBD1 matching 8 bases. The CDR3 is 17 residues long. The germline V gene has CDR1 LNHNV and CDR2 YYDKDF (reference sequence). Trimming took 3 bases from V and 0 from J; bases not matched to a gene: 9. CDR3 region: CATSSSVPGGPNYGYTF. The CDR3, as DNA: TGTGCCACCAGCAGTTCGGTGCCAGGGGGCCCTAACTATGGCTACACCTTC.

The chain links TRBV19 to TRBJ2-7, with D perhaps TRBD2 (5 bases). This CDR3 region has 14 residues. Per the germline V gene, CDR1 is LNHDA and CDR2 is SQIVND (reference sequence). Trimming removed 5 bases from V and 1 base from J, with 12 bases in between. The CDR3 bases are TGTGCCAGTAGTTCAACGGACTTGTCCTACGAGCAGTACTTC. Its translation: CASSSTDLSYEQYF.

The chain is built from TRBV7-2 and TRBJ1-2, with 7 nucleotides matching TRBD1. The CDR3 covers 16 residues. After removal of 10 bases from V and 4 bases from J, the junction contained 18 bases not matched to a gene. CDR1 is SGHTA and CDR2 is FQGNSA in the germline V gene. The CDR3 sequence is CAIHRKEGAPGYGYTF. CDR3 in DNA: TGTGCCATCCACCGAAAGGAGGGGGCGCCCGGCTATGGCTACACCTTC.

The table lists this clone with a count of one. The chain links TRBV5-1 to TRBJ2-7, with 7 positions matching TRBD1. The junction had 4 bases not matched to a gene; V was cut back by 4 bases and J by 0 bases. This CDR3 comprises 14 residues. Germline V CDR1 and CDR2: SGHRS, YFSETQ. CDR3 amino acids: CASSPGDSSYEQYF. Here the CDR3 DNA reads TGCGCCAGCAGCCCCGGGGACAGCTCCTACGAGCAGTACTTC.

The rearrangement joins TRBV23-1 to TRBJ2-1; possible D gene TRBD1, 6 bases. Being an ORF, TRBV23-1 has a function that is uncertain. The CDR3 consists of 16 residues. V shed 2 bases and J shed 8 bases, with 19 bases lying between them. The CDR3 nucleotides read TGCGCCAGCAGTCAAGGGTGGAGGACAGACGGAGATGAGCAGTTCTTC. It yields the protein CASSQGWRTDGDEQFF.

The chain links TRBV19 to TRBJ1-5; D remains unclear. The CDR3 spans 14 residues. V lost 1 base to trimming and J lost 2 bases, with 6 bases between them. The germline CDR1 and CDR2 sequences are LNHDA and SQIVND (reference sequence). CDR3 coding DNA: TGTGCCAGTAGTATAGTAACAGGCAATCAGCCCCAGCATTTT. Translation gives CASSIVTGNQPQHF.

The chain recombines TRBV4-1 with TRBJ2-2; 8 bases line up with TRBD1. The CDR3 covers 15 residues. With V trimmed by 1 base and J by 9 bases, 7 bases remained unmatched. Germline CDR1 reads MGHRA; CDR2 reads YSYEKL. As DNA, the CDR3 is TGCGCCAGCAGCCAAGCGGTCCAGGGGGCGTGGGAGCTGTTTTTT. Translation gives CASSQAVQGAWELFF.

This clone was observed a single time. This chain uses TRBV11-3 with TRBJ2-1; no reliable D call. The germline CDR1 and CDR2 sequences are SGHNT and YENEEA. There are 13 residues in the CDR3. V lost 5 bases and J lost 3, with 8 bases in between. CDR3 residues: CASSQTYYNEQFF. As DNA, the CDR3 is TGTGCCAGCAGCCAAACCTACTACAATGAGCAGTTCTTC. Variable domain in full (rest from reference TRBV11-3 and TRBJ2-1): EAGVVQSPRYKIIEKKQPVAFWCNPISGHNTLYWYLQNLGQGPELLIRYENEEAVDDSQLPKDRFSAERLKGVDSTLKIQPAELGDSAVYLCASSQTYYNEQFFGPGTRLTVL.

Worth noting for this clone: Other nucleotide sequences from this sample produce the same CDR3. The chain employs TRBV4-3 and TRBJ2-7; TRBD2 matches 10 bases. The CDR3 sequence is 15 residues long. V gave up 1 base and J gave up 3 bases; unmatched junction bases: 3. Germline assignment: CDR1 LGHNA and CDR2 YSLEER. CDR3 DNA sequence: TGCGCCAGCAGCCAAGTTCCTAGCGGGAGCTACGAGCAGTACTTC. Protein: CASSQVPSGSYEQYF.